This TCR beta chain was sequenced for a study of cytomegalovirus exposure and HLA in healthy donors. Study-level points and caveats: The study listed approximately 160 cytomegalovirus-associated TCR beta chains. Differences between HLA loci emerged in a later analysis of TCR association rates, with DRB1 most and HLA-C fewest.

The CDR3 loop spans 12 amino acids. Germline CDR1 is SGHDT and CDR2 is YYEEEE. J gave up 7 bases and V 3 bases, and 3 bases lay outside the gene matches. It was with 60 Vbeta and 13 Jbeta primers that the PCR ran. Sequenced by immunoSEQ multiplex PCR; TCRdb stores in-frame clones only, minus some. This table holds 80,000 to 100,000 clones, 74% found once. This clone was counted many times. Its antigen is still unknown. Sample: PBMCs. This clonotype was obtained from a man aged 25 to 40 in good health and CMV-seropositive. The genes are TRBV5-6 and TRBJ2-7; TRBD1 aligns across 8 bases. The CDR3 DNA reads TGTGCCAGCAGCTCCCACAGGGGGGAGCAGTACTTC. Amino acids: CASSSHRGEQYF.